The 21 T cell receptor beta chains listed next were all sequenced from one sample in a study of T cells in Graves' hyperthyroidism and ophthalmopathy. There were TCR beta CDR3 regions amplified from RNA transcripts. First-round RT-PCR targeting the TCR CDR3 was performed with the HTBI primer set. TCRdb called the multiplex PCR reads again in MiXCR, with one record for every CDR3 protein. The sample lists 350,000 to 400,000 distinct CDR3 sequences; 14% to 15% were seen once. Sequenced sample: blood. These receptors were collected from a woman in her 30s with Graves' hyperthyroidism.

Of note for this clonotype: An end of the junction does not agree with germline; a read error may underlie this. The J gene is TRBJ2-1, the V gene TRBV5-1; 12 bases are shared with TRBD1. The CDR3 is made up of 15 amino acids. In germline, CDR1 is SGHRS, CDR2 YFSETQ. The CDR3 nucleotides read TGTGCCAGCAGCTTTGGGACAGGGGGCACCGATGAGCAGTTCTTC. Encoded protein: CASSFGTGGTDEQFF.

This clonotype was counted only a few times. This chain uses TRBV20-1 with TRBJ2-1; D perhaps matches TRBD2 (6 bases). CDR1 is DFQATT and CDR2 is SNEGSKA in the germline V gene (reference sequence). The CDR3 loop spans 14 amino acids. V was clipped by 6 bases and J by 0 bases, with 12 bases between them. The CDR3 region has the DNA TGCAGTGCGTCCCGGGGGAGCTCCTACAATGAGCAGTTCTTC. Translated: CSASRGSSYNEQFF.

This clonotype was counted at least ten times. V and J are TRBV7-9 and TRBJ2-3; D unclear. With 1 base removed from V and 4 bases from J, the gap between germline ends came to 9 bases. Looked up from germline, CDR1 is SEHNR and CDR2 is FQNEAQ (reference sequence). There are 14 residues in the CDR3. The CDR3 is CASSLGMRPDTQYF. CDR3 nucleotide sequence: TGTGCCAGCAGCTTAGGGATGAGGCCAGATACGCAGTATTTT.

This clonotype was counted at least ten times. This sequence joins TRBV12-3 or TRBV12-4 and TRBJ2-5, with 10 positions matching TRBD2. The CDR3 covers 15 residues. Trimming took 6 bases from V and 2 from J; bases not matched to a gene: 6. The CDR3 DNA sequence: TGTGCCAGCAGACGTACTAGCGGGGAACAAGAGACCCAGTACTTC. This sequence encodes CASRRTSGEQETQYF.

This clonotype showed up many times. The chain's CDR3 is CASSPGQLQNTEAFF. CDR3 coding DNA: TGTGCCAGCAGCCCCGGACAGCTTCAGAACACTGAAGCTTTCTTT. The chain is built from TRBV3-1 and TRBJ1-1; possibly TRBD1 for D (6 bases). V lost 4 bases and J lost 1, with 13 bases in between. The CDR3 has 15 residues. CDR1 is LGHDT, CDR2 YNNKEL, per germline (reference sequence).

The V call is TRBV28, the J call TRBJ1-5; D is ambiguous. Germline V lookup: CDR1 MDHEN, CDR2 SYDVKM. V was shortened by 7 bases and J by 5 bases, with 6 bases between the two germline ends. The CDR3 is made up of 11 amino acids. CDR3 loop: CASNGDQPQHF. CDR3 DNA: TGTGCCAGCAATGGCGATCAGCCCCAGCATTTT.

This clonotype was observed a handful of times. This chain uses TRBV13 with TRBJ2-7; TRBD2 matches 7 bases. V shed 5 bases, J shed 6 bases, and the junction held 13 bases outside the gene matches. Germline-derived CDR1 and CDR2 are PRHDT and FYEKMQ (reference sequence). This CDR3 has 15 residues. The CDR3 DNA follows: TGTGCCAGCAGCCGCGGTCAAACTAGCGCAACCGAGCAGTACTTC. Residues: CASSRGQTSATEQYF.

This clonotype has ten or more counts. V is TRBV5-1 and J is TRBJ2-1; D is unclear. The V end lost 1 base, the J end lost 8 bases, and 7 bases lay between the germline ends. CDR1 and CDR2 from the germline V gene are SGHRS and YFSETQ. CDR3 size: 12 residues. CDR3 residues: CASSLSTYEQFF. CDR3 DNA sequence: TGCGCCAGCAGCTTGAGTACGTATGAGCAGTTCTTC.

This clonotype has just a few counts. The rearrangement uses TRBV27 and TRBJ1-5; tentatively, D is TRBD1 (5 bases). This CDR3 comprises 16 residues. Germline V gene lookup returns CDR1 MNHEY and CDR2 SMNVEV (reference sequence). V gave up 2 bases and J gave up 5 bases, with 16 bases separating them. The CDR3 region is CASSLNAGFPDQPQHF. Written as DNA, the CDR3 is TGTGCCAGCAGTTTAAATGCAGGGTTTCCAGATCAGCCCCAGCATTTT.

This clonotype was observed at least ten times. V and J are TRBV2 and TRBJ2-5, with 10 bases matching TRBD2. The junction had 7 bases not matched to a gene; V was cut back by 6 bases and J by 3 bases. The CDR3 is 15 amino acids. CDR1 is SNHLY and CDR2 is FYNNEI in the germline V gene. CDR3 nucleotides: TGTGCCAGCAGAGACATAGGACTAGCGGAAGAGACCCAGTACTTC. It specifies CASRDIGLAEETQYF.

CDR3 nucleotide sequence: TGTGCCAGCAGCTTGTACCCGGAGACGGGGGCGCAGTATTTT. The encoded protein is CASSLYPETGAQYF. This chain uses TRBV5-6 with TRBJ2-3; weak D call: TRBD2 (6 bases). Germline V lookup: CDR1 SGHDT, CDR2 YYEEEE. The V end was cut by 1 base, the J end by 10 bases, with 16 bases between. The CDR3 runs to 14 residues.

This clonotype was recorded a few times. The chain recombines TRBV6-2 or TRBV6-3 with TRBJ2-3; possibly TRBD1 or TRBD2 for D (5 bases each). Trimming stripped 2 bases from V and 5 bases from J, with 26 bases between. The CDR3 extends over 19 amino acids. Germline V gene lookup returns CDR1 MNHEY and CDR2 SVGEGT. Here the CDR3 reads CASSYELRGSRRREDTQYF. CDR3 bases: TGTGCCAGCAGTTACGAGTTAAGGGGTAGCAGGCGTCGGGAAGATACGCAGTATTTT.

Ten or more counts support this clonotype. V is TRBV6-2 or TRBV6-3 and J is TRBJ2-3, with 11 bases matching TRBD1. With 8 bases clipped from V and 5 bases from J, the junction kept 9 bases outside the gene matches. The CDR3 spans 15 residues. Germline CDR1 is MNHEY and CDR2 is SVGEGT. CDR3 nucleotides: TGTGCCAGCTCTCCCGGGACAGGGGGTAGAGATACGCAGTATTTT. Translated: CASSPGTGGRDTQYF.

This clonotype has only a few counts. The V gene is TRBV6-1, the J gene TRBJ1-6; TRBD1 agrees at 8 bases. This CDR3 region has 16 residues. After removal of 5 bases from V and 7 bases from J, the junction contained 10 bases not matched to a gene. Germline assignment: CDR1 MNHNS and CDR2 SASEGT. For the CDR3, the DNA is TGTGCCAGCAGTTCACCGCACAGGGGGGAGAATTCACCCCTCCACTTT. Residues: CASSSPHRGENSPLHF.

The table lists this clonotype with many counts. The chain uses TRBV6-1 and TRBJ1-5, with 8 positions matching TRBD1. CDR1 is MNHNS, CDR2 SASEGT, per germline. V shed 1 base, J shed 4 bases, and the junction held 6 bases outside the gene matches. The CDR3 runs 16 residues. The CDR3 bases are TGTGCCAGCAGTGAAGGACAGGGGACCCCGAATCAGCCCCAGCATTTT. This translates into CASSEGQGTPNQPQHF.

The sample holds a few counts of this clonotype. The chain has TRBV28 and TRBJ2-6; tentatively, D is TRBD1 (5 bases). Trimming took 4 bases from V and 2 from J, leaving 9 bases between them. This CDR3 is 15 amino acids long. CDR1 is MDHEN and CDR2 is SYDVKM in the germline V gene. The CDR3 DNA reads TGTGCCAGCAGTTCGCCAGGGACTGGGGCCAACGTCCTGACTTTC. Protein: CASSSPGTGANVLTF.

This clonotype was counted between two and nine times. The genes are TRBV4-1 and TRBJ2-7, with TRBD2 as a possible D gene (7 bases). Germline values: CDR1 MGHRA, CDR2 YSYEKL. This CDR3 contains 16 residues. V was trimmed by 1 base and J by 2 bases, leaving 15 bases between them. The CDR3: CASSQGRGRGAYEQYF. The CDR3 bases are TGCGCCAGCAGCCAAGGGAGAGGGAGGGGGGCCTACGAGCAGTACTTC.

This clonotype appeared a few times. The chain has TRBV20-1 and TRBJ2-3; D remains ambiguous. The CDR3 loop spans 15 amino acids. In germline, CDR1 is DFQATT, CDR2 SNEGSKA (reference sequence). V was shortened by 2 bases and J by 6 bases, with 18 bases between the two germline ends. The CDR3 bases are TGCAGTGCTAGACCAGACTTGCTAGTTCGCGATACGCAGTATTTT. Amino acid sequence: CSARPDLLVRDTQYF.

This clonotype was observed a few times. This chain links TRBV4-2 with TRBJ2-1, with 13 bases fitting TRBD2. Trimming removed 4 bases from V and 6 bases from J; junction bases left unmatched: 3. Germline V gene sequence: CDR1 LGHNA, CDR2 YNFKEQ. The CDR3 contains 15 residues. CDR3 in DNA: TGTGCCAGCAGCCGAGGACTAGCGGGAGCCAATGAGCAGTTCTTC. It translates to CASSRGLAGANEQFF.

This clonotype was seen more than once but under ten times. The genes are TRBV4-2 and TRBJ2-3, with D possibly TRBD1 on 6 matching bases. The CDR3 sequence is 14 residues long. Germline-derived CDR1 and CDR2 are LGHNA and YNFKEQ. The germline V and J ends were trimmed by 0 bases and 3 bases, with 7 bases remaining between them. DNA for the CDR3: TGTGCCAGCAGCCAAGACGGGACAACAGATACGCAGTATTTT. It encodes CASSQDGTTDTQYF.

This clonotype came up many times. This chain joins TRBV2 and TRBJ1-4; 7 bases line up with TRBD1. V dropped 10 bases and J dropped 10; count of bases not matched to a gene: 12. The germline gives CDR1 SNHLY, CDR2 FYNNEI. There are 13 residues in the CDR3. As DNA, the CDR3 is TGTGCCACCGCGGCAGGGACAGTTGTAAAACTGTTTTTT. Its translation is CATAAGTVVKLFF.